One sample yielded the 26 T cell receptor beta chains listed below, sequenced in a study of long-term antiretroviral therapy in people with HIV. It was version v3.0 of the immunoSEQ assay that was run at survey level. Produced via immunoSEQ multiplex PCR; TCRdb's table is partial and in-frame only. The sample gives roughly 24,000 clones, about 88% of which show up once; approximately 5.9% is in the top ten. The specimen was unsorted PBMCs, collected 0.6 years after starting antiretroviral therapy. These TCRs come from a man in his sixties with HIV.

The rearrangement uses TRBV4-3 and TRBJ2-3; no reliable D call. CDR3 length: 17 amino acids. V shed 0 bases and J shed 0 bases, with 13 bases lying between them. CDR1 LGHNA and CDR2 YSLEER come from the germline V gene. The CDR3, as DNA: TGCGCCAGCAGCCAAGACGTTCCCAAACCCAGCACAGATACGCAGTATTTT. It encodes CASSQDVPKPSTDTQYF.

The CDR3 DNA sequence: TGTGCTAGTGGGGCCGGACAGGGGATTTACAATGAGCAGTTCTTC. Encoded protein: CASGAGQGIYNEQFF. The rearrangement joins TRBV12-5 to TRBJ2-1, with TRBD1 matching over 9 bases. The CDR3 loop spans 15 amino acids. Germline V gene lookup returns CDR1 LGHNT and CDR2 FRNRAP. With V trimmed by 6 bases and J by 4 bases, 7 bases remained unmatched. The full variable domain, rest sourced from reference TRBV12-5 and TRBJ2-1, is DARVTQTPRHKVTEMGQEVTMRCQPILGHNTVFWYRQTMMQGLELLAYFRNRAPLDDSGMPKDRFSAEMPDATLATLKIQPSEPRDSAVYFCASGAGQGIYNEQFFGPGTRLTVL.

V and J are TRBV30 and TRBJ1-5; D uncertain. V lost 0 bases and J 2 bases, leaving 8 bases between the germline ends. Per germline, CDR1 GTSNPN and CDR2 SVGIG (reference sequence). This CDR3 has 14 residues. CDR3 region: CAWSVKGGNQPQHF. In nucleotides, the CDR3 is TGTGCCTGGAGTGTAAAGGGAGGCAATCAGCCCCAGCATTTT.

This sequence joins TRBV7-9 and TRBJ2-1; possibly TRBD1 for D (5 bases). The CDR3 loop spans 16 amino acids. Looked up from germline, CDR1 is SEHNR and CDR2 is FQNEAQ (reference sequence). V dropped 5 bases and J dropped 3 bases, with 17 bases sitting between them. The chain's CDR3 is CASSQGFSTYYNEQFF. The CDR3 DNA follows: TGTGCCAGCAGCCAGGGTTTCTCTACCTACTACAATGAGCAGTTCTTC.

The chain combines TRBV5-4 with TRBJ2-3; D uncertain. V was trimmed by 5 bases and J by 1 base, leaving 20 bases between them. Per germline, CDR1 SGHNT and CDR2 YYREEE (reference sequence). This CDR3 has 17 residues. The CDR3 protein is CASSPAPPGGRTDTQYF. CDR3 coding DNA: TGTGCCAGCAGTCCCGCCCCGCCGGGCGGACGCACAGATACGCAGTATTTT.

The chain carries TRBV12-5 and TRBJ1-4; D unresolved. CDR3 length: 16 amino acids. CDR1 is LGHNT, CDR2 FRNRAP, per germline. The ends were cut back, 7 bases at V and 7 bases at J, with 22 bases in the middle. Here the CDR3 DNA reads TGTGCTAGTGCCCCCCGGGGAGACACTTCGGGTGAAAAACTGTTTTTT. This translates into CASAPRGDTSGEKLFF.

The chain joins TRBV5-1 to TRBJ2-7; D unresolved. The CDR3 is 15 amino acids. The V gene lost 3 bases and the J gene lost 3 bases, with 16 bases spanning the gap. From germline, CDR1 is SGHRS and CDR2 YFSETQ. CDR3 coding DNA: TGCGCCAGCAGCTCGGGTAAGGTGGAGTTCTACGAGCAGTACTTC. Translating it yields CASSSGKVEFYEQYF.

The gene calls are TRBV27 and TRBJ2-4; 10 nucleotides match TRBD1. The V gene end was trimmed by 2 bases and the J gene end by 5 bases; junction bases not matched to a gene: 3. The CDR3 is 15 amino acids. Germline CDR1 and CDR2: MNHEY and SMNVEV (reference sequence). CDR3 in amino acids: CASSLGTGVENIQYF. The CDR3 region has the DNA TGTGCCAGCAGTTTAGGGACAGGGGTCGAAAACATTCAGTACTTC.

This sequence joins TRBV27 and TRBJ2-5; D tentatively fits TRBD1 or TRBD2 (6 bases each). The CDR3 totals 15 residues. V dropped 6 bases and J dropped 7 bases, with 21 bases sitting between them. Germline CDR1 reads MNHEY; CDR2 reads SMNVEV (reference sequence). The CDR3 DNA reads TGTGCCAGCAGCCCTCGGGGGCTAGGGTATGGGACCCAGTACTTC. This gives the protein CASSPRGLGYGTQYF.

The CDR3, as DNA: TGTGCCAGTAGTATCACTAGCGGGAGTTTTGTGGAGACCCAGTACTTC. It translates to CASSITSGSFVETQYF. The genes are TRBV19 and TRBJ2-5; 11 bases line up with TRBD2. Germline values: CDR1 LNHDA, CDR2 SQIVND (reference sequence). The trim removed 3 bases at V and 5 bases at J, leaving 8 bases unmatched. CDR3 length equals 16 residues. The whole variable domain, filled in from reference TRBV19 and TRBJ2-5, reads DGGITQSPKYLFRKEGQNVTLSCEQNLNHDAMYWYRQDPGQGLRLIYYSQIVNDFQKGDIAEGYSVSREKKESFPLTVTSAQKNPTAFYLCASSITSGSFVETQYFGPGTRLLVL.

This chain uses TRBV30 with TRBJ2-5; 10 bases fit TRBD2. CDR1 GTSNPN and CDR2 SVGIG come from the germline V gene (reference sequence). The V gene end was trimmed by 3 bases and the J gene end by 5 bases; junction bases not matched to a gene: 6. There are 14 residues in the CDR3. CDR3 region: CAWRLLAGMETQYF. CDR3 nucleotides: TGTGCCTGGAGGCTACTAGCGGGGATGGAGACCCAGTACTTC.

The J gene is TRBJ2-1, the V gene TRBV5-8; D remains ambiguous. The germline V gene has CDR1 SGHTS and CDR2 YDEGEE. This CDR3 is 15 amino acids long. Trimming left V 0 bases short and J 8 bases short, with 15 bases between. This CDR3 reads CASSLAVPMPDEQFF. In nucleotides, the CDR3 is TGTGCCAGCAGCTTGGCGGTCCCGATGCCAGATGAGCAGTTCTTC.

The chain couples TRBV7-8 to TRBJ2-1; 7 bases align to TRBD2. Trimming at V came to 7 bases and at J to 0 bases, leaving 6 bases not matched to a gene. The germline V gene encodes CDR1 SGHVS and CDR2 FQNEAQ. The CDR3 contains 15 residues. CDR3 coding DNA: TGTGCCAGCACGTCGCGGGGGAGCTCCTACAATGAGCAGTTCTTC. Protein product: CASTSRGSSYNEQFF.

A single count supports this clone. The genes are TRBV2 and TRBJ1-1; 7 bases match TRBD1. The CDR3 covers 11 residues. Trimming took 8 bases from V and 8 from J; bases not matched to a gene: 5. Germline loops: CDR1 SNHLY, CDR2 FYNNEI. The chain's CDR3 is CASLGQEEAFF. The CDR3 DNA reads as TGTGCCAGCCTTGGACAGGAAGAAGCTTTCTTT.

The chain employs TRBV18 and TRBJ2-7, with D unclear. Per the germline V gene, CDR1 is KGHSH and CDR2 is LQKENI. V gave up 3 bases and J gave up 1 base, with 7 bases separating them. The CDR3 runs to 13 residues. CDR3 nucleotides: TGTGCCAGCTCACCCTTAGGATCCTACGAGCAGTACTTC. Translating it yields CASSPLGSYEQYF.

This clone was detected once. This chain links TRBV7-2 with TRBJ1-2, with D possibly TRBD1 on 5 matching bases. Trimming took off 2 bases at V and 1 base at J, with 8 bases between the two ends. CDR1 SGHTA and CDR2 FQGNSA come from the germline V gene. The CDR3 is 14 amino acids. CDR3 nucleotides: TGTGCCAGCAGCTTACTTGACAGTAACTATGGCTACACCTTC. Amino acid sequence: CASSLLDSNYGYTF. The full variable domain, its missing parts supplied by reference TRBV7-2 and TRBJ1-2, is GAGVSQSPSNKVTEKGKDVELRCDPISGHTALYWYRQSLGQGLEFLIYFQGNSAPDKSGLPSDRFSAERTGGSVSTLTIQRTQQEDSAVYLCASSLLDSNYGYTFGSGTRLTVV.

This clone was seen a few times. This chain connects TRBV13 to TRBJ1-2; perhaps TRBD1 as D (5 bases). Per germline, CDR1 PRHDT and CDR2 FYEKMQ (reference sequence). The CDR3 consists of 13 residues. Trimming cost V 1 base and J 8 bases, with 11 bases left between them. The CDR3 nucleotides read TGTGCCAGCAGCTTAGTCGGGACTCGGGGCTACACCTTC. This translates into CASSLVGTRGYTF. Combining the CDR3 with reference TRBV13 and TRBJ1-2 gives the whole variable domain AAGVIQSPRHLIKEKRETATLKCYPIPRHDTVYWYQQGPGQDPQFLISFYEKMQSDKGSIPDRFSAQQFSDYHSELNMSSLELGDSALYFCASSLVGTRGYTFGSGTRLTVV.

This rearrangement joins TRBV4-3 to TRBJ2-3; D possibly corresponds to TRBD2 (5 bases). This CDR3 has 15 amino acids. Germline CDR1 is LGHNA and CDR2 is YSLEER. Between the trimmed V and J ends, which lost 1 base and 0 bases, there was a span of 8 bases. The CDR3 spells CASSQGTYSTDTQYF. The CDR3 coding sequence is TGCGCCAGCAGCCAAGGGACTTACAGCACAGATACGCAGTATTTT.

The V gene is TRBV5-6, the J gene TRBJ1-2, with TRBD1 matching 7 bases. The CDR3 has 13 amino acids. CDR1 SGHDT and CDR2 YYEEEE come from the germline V gene. With V trimmed by 4 bases and J by 4 bases, 4 bases remained unmatched. The CDR3 nucleotides are TGTGCCAGCAGCGCCACAGGGGTCTATGGCTACACCTTC. It specifies CASSATGVYGYTF.

The rearrangement joins TRBV7-9 to TRBJ1-2; D is unclear. In germline, CDR1 is SEHNR, CDR2 FQNEAQ (reference sequence). The CDR3 has 14 residues. V lost 3 bases and J 4 bases, leaving 12 bases between the germline ends. The CDR3 nucleotides read TGTGCCAGCAGCTTGGATGGCGGGATCTATGGCTACACCTTC. Translation gives CASSLDGGIYGYTF.

The rearrangement uses TRBV11-1 and TRBJ2-1, with 8 bases lining up with TRBD2. V lost 6 bases to trimming and J lost 1 base; unmatched junction nucleotides: 5. The CDR3 totals 15 residues. Germline V lookup: CDR1 SGHAT, CDR2 FQDESV (reference sequence). CDR3 nucleotide sequence: TGTGCCAGCAGACTCGGGGGGGGATCCTACAATGAGCAGTTCTTC. Encoded protein: CASRLGGGSYNEQFF.

The V gene is TRBV19, the J gene TRBJ2-2; 7 bases agree with TRBD2. The germline V gene has CDR1 LNHDA and CDR2 SQIVND (reference sequence). J was trimmed by 2 bases and V by 6 bases; bases with no gene match: 9. CDR3 length: 16 amino acids. Written as DNA, the CDR3 is TGTGCCAGTAGGTCCATACTAGCGCCAAACACCGGGGAGCTGTTTTTT. Encoded protein: CASRSILAPNTGELFF.

The chain links TRBV13 to TRBJ1-3; D might be TRBD1 (6 bases). The CDR3 is 13 amino acids. Trimming removed 5 bases at V and 4 bases at J, with 9 bases between. Germline values: CDR1 PRHDT, CDR2 FYEKMQ (reference sequence). The CDR3: CASSLGHGNTIYF. CDR3 nucleotide sequence: TGTGCCAGCAGCCTGGGACACGGAAACACCATATATTTT.

The chain has TRBV28 and TRBJ2-7, with TRBD1 identical over 9 bases. Per the germline V gene, CDR1 is MDHEN and CDR2 is SYDVKM. J was trimmed by 7 bases and V by 5 bases; bases with no gene match: 12. CDR3 length: 15 residues. CDR3 in amino acids: CASSRGGTGLGEQYF. Here the CDR3 DNA reads TGTGCCAGCAGTCGTGGCGGGACAGGGTTAGGAGAGCAGTACTTC.

The rearrangement uses TRBV18 and TRBJ1-4, with TRBD1 matching 7 bases. Per the germline V gene, CDR1 is KGHSH and CDR2 is LQKENI. This CDR3 is 15 amino acids long. Germline trimming cut 2 bases from V and 8 bases from J; bases unmatched to any gene: 8. The CDR3 bases are TGTGCCAGCTCACCAGGCGCAGGGGGGAACGAAAAACTGTTTTTT. Amino acids: CASSPGAGGNEKLFF.

This clone showed up just once. V and J are TRBV13 and TRBJ2-2, with 8 bases that match TRBD2. Germline V gene data show CDR1 as PRHDT and CDR2 as FYEKMQ (reference sequence). There are 18 residues in the CDR3. The junction had 17 bases not matched to a gene; V was cut back by 4 bases and J by 7 bases. The CDR3 sequence: CASSWGTPLAGEYGELFF. Written as DNA, the CDR3 is TGTGCCAGCAGCTGGGGGACGCCCCTAGCGGGTGAATACGGGGAGCTGTTTTTT.